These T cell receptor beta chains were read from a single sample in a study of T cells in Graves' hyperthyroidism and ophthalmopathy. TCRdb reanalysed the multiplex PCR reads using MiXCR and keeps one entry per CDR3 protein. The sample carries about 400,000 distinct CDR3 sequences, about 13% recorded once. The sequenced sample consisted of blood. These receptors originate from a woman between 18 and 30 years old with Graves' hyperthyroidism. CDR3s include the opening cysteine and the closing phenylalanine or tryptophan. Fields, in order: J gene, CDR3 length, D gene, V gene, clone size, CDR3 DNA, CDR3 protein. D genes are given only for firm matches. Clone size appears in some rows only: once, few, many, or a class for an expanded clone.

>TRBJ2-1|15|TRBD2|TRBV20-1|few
TGCAGTGCTTTTAAACTAGCGGGGGGGGGTGGTGAGCAGTTCTTC
CSAFKLAGGGGEQFF
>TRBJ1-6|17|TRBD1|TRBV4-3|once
TGCGCCAGCAGCCAAGGTTTAGACAGGGGGCGGAATTCACCCCTCCACTTT
CASSQGLDRGRNSPLHF
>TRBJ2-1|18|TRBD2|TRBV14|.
TGTGCCAGCAGCCAAGCGAGGCGGGAGGGCCTTTCCTACAATGAGCAGTTCTTC
CASSQARREGLSYNEQFF
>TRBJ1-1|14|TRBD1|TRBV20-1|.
TGCAGTGCTAGAGACGGGACAGGGGGCACTGAAGCTTTCTTT
CSARDGTGGTEAFF
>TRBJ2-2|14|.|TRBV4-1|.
TGCGCCAGCAGCCAAGGACGTAACACCGGGGAGCTGTTTTTT
CASSQGRNTGELFF
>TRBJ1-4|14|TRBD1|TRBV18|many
TGTGCCAGCTCACCCCGGACAGGAGGAGAAAAACTGTTTTTT
CASSPRTGGEKLFF
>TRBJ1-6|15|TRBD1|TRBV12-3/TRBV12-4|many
TGTGCCAGCAGCCCAGGACAGGCTGGGGATTCACCCCTCCACTTT
CASSPGQAGDSPLHF
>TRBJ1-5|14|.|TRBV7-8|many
TGTGCCAGCAGTCCCGACGGGCACAATCAGCCCCAGCATTTT
CASSPDGHNQPQHF
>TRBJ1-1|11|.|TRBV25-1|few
TGTGCCACCAAAAGGGACGCTGAAGCTTTCTTT
CATKRDAEAFF
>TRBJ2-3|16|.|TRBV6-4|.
TGTGCCAGCAGCGCTAGCGTGGGTGGCCGCACAGATACGCAGTATTTT
CASSASVGGRTDTQYF
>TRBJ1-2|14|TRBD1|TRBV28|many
TGTGCCAGCAGTTCAGCAGGGGGCGCCCTAGGCTACACCTTC
CASSSAGGALGYTF
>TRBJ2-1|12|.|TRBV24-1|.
TGTGCCACCAGTGATTTTTGGGGTGAGCAGTTCTTC
CATSDFWGEQFF
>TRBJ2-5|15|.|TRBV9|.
TGTGCCAGCAGCGTACACGACACGTCTCAAGAGACCCAGTACTTC
CASSVHDTSQETQYF
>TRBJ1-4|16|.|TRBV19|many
TGTGCCAGTAGTATTGATCGCGGTGCAACTAATGAAAAACTGTTTTTT
CASSIDRGATNEKLFF
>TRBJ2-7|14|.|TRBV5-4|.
TGTGCCAGCAGTCCGGCGGGACCAGTTTGGGAGCAGTACTTC
CASSPAGPVWEQYF
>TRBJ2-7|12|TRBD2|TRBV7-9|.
TGTGCCAGCAGCTCGGGGGGTTACGAGCAGTGCTTC
CASSSGGYEQCF
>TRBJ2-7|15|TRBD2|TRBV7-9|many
TGTGCCAGCAGCTTAGTACTAGCGGGAGGAGGAGAGCAGTACTTC
CASSLVLAGGGEQYF
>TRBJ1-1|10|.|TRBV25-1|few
TGTGCCAGCAGTGGGGGGGAGGCTTTCTTT
CASSGGEAFF
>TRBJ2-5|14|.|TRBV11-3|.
TGTGCCAGCAGCTTAGATGGCAGGGGAGAGACCCAGTACTTC
CASSLDGRGETQYF
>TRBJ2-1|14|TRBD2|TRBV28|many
TGTGCCAGGAGACTAGCGGGACTTAAGCATGAGCAGTTCTTC
CARRLAGLKHEQFF
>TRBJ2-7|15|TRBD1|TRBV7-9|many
TGTGCCAGCAGTTCATCTGGACAGGGCTCCTACGAGCAGTACTTC
CASSSSGQGSYEQYF
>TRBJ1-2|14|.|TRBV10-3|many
TGTGCCATCAGTGAGGAGGGCTCCTACTATGGCTACACCTTC
CAISEEGSYYGYTF
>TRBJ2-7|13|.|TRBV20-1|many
TGCAGTGCTAGTAGCGCGGGGTCCTACGAGCAGTACTTC
CSASSAGSYEQYF
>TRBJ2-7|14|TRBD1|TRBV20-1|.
TGCAGTGCTAGAAGGACAGGGAGGACCTACGAGCAGTACTTC
CSARRTGRTYEQYF
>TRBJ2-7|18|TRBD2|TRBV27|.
TGTGCCAGCAGTTTATCGGGCGGGAGGGCCCCTACCCTCTACGAGCAGTACTTC
CASSLSGGRAPTLYEQYF
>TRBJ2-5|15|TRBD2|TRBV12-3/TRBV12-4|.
TGTGCCAGCAGTTTGAGGACTAGCGGGACAGGGACCCAGTACTTC
CASSLRTSGTGTQYF
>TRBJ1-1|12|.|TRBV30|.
TGTGCCTGCTCAGGACAGACGACTCGGGCTTTCTTT
CACSGQTTRAFF
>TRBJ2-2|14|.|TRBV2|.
TGTGCCATCTCGGGACTGCAGAACACCGGGGAGCTGTTTTTT
CAISGLQNTGELFF
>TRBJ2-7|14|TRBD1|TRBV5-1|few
TGCGCCAGCAGCTTTCGGACAGGGGGCAACGAGCAGTACTTC
CASSFRTGGNEQYF
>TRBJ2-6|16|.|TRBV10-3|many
TGTGCCATCAGTGACAGGGTACCCTCTGGGGCCAACGTCCTGACTTTC
CAISDRVPSGANVLTF
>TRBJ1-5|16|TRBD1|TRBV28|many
TGTGCCAGCAGTTCCCCCACAGGGGCCGCCAATCAGCCCCAGCATTTT
CASSSPTGAANQPQHF
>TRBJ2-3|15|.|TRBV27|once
TGTGCCAGCAGTGGGAAGGGGGGGCCCCGAGATACGCAGTATTTT
CASSGKGGPRDTQYF
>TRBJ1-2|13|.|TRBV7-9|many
TGTGCCAGCAGCCCCGACGGGGGCTATGGCTACACCTTC
CASSPDGGYGYTF
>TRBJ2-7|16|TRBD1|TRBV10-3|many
TGTGCCATCAGTGAGACCCGGGACAGGCGAACCTACGAGCAGTACTTC
CAISETRDRRTYEQYF
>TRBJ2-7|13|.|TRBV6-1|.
TGTGCCAGCAGTCGGACACCATTCGGCGAGCAGTACTTC
CASSRTPFGEQYF
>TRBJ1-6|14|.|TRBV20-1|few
TGCAGTGCCCATCTTCCGGGTTCAAATTCACCCCTCCACTTT
CSAHLPGSNSPLHF
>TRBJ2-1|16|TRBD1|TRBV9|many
TGTGCCAGCAGCGCACTAGGGACAGGGTTCGGGAATGAGCAGTTCTTC
CASSALGTGFGNEQFF
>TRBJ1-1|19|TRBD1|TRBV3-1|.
TGTGCCAGCAGCCAAGCGCGGGACAGGGGTTGGAAACGGGACACTGAAGCTTTCTTT
CASSQARDRGWKRDTEAFF
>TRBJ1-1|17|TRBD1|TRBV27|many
TGTGCCAGCAGGCCCAGGGACAGGGGGCGGAGGAACACTGAAGCTTTCTTT
CASRPRDRGRRNTEAFF
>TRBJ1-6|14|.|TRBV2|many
TGTGCCAGCAGCGACGGGTCGCGGAATTCACCCCTCCACTTT
CASSDGSRNSPLHF
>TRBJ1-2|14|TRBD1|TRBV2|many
TGTGCCAGCAGTGACCAGGGGGAGAACTATGGCTACACCTTC
CASSDQGENYGYTF
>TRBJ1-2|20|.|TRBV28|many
TGTGCCAGCAGTTTATTCCCCCCGACGATTAAAGGCGCGAACAACTATGGCTACACCTTC
CASSLFPPTIKGANNYGYTF
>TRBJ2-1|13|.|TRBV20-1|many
TGCAGTGCTGTCTTTGAGGTTGTTAATGAGCAGTTCTTC
CSAVFEVVNEQFF
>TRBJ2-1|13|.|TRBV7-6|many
TGTGCCAGCAGCCTACTTATCTACAATGAGCAGTTCTTC
CASSLLIYNEQFF
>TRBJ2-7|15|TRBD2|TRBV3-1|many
TGTGCCAGCAGACAATCCGGGACTAGCCCCTACGAGCAGTACTTC
CASRQSGTSPYEQYF
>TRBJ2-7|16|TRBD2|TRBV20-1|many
TGCAGTGCTAGAGATTTAGGACTAGCGGGAGTCTACGAGCAGTACTTC
CSARDLGLAGVYEQYF
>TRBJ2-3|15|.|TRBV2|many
TGTGCCAGCAGACCCCCGGGACTCCGCACAGATACGCAGTATTTT
CASRPPGLRTDTQYF
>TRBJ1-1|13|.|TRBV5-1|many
TGCGCCAGCACCCCGTTGGTGAGCACTGAAGCTTTCTTT
CASTPLVSTEAFF
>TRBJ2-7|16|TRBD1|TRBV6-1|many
TGTGCCAGCAGTCACCTAGGGACAGGGAGTACCTACGAGCAGTACTTC
CASSHLGTGSTYEQYF
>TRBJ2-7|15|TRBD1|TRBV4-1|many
TGCGCCAGCAGCCAAGATCAAGGACAGGCCTACGAGCAGTACTTC
CASSQDQGQAYEQYF
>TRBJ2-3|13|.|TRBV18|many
TGTGCCAGCTCACCGTGGACCACAGATACGCAGTATTTT
CASSPWTTDTQYF
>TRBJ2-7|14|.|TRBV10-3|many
TGTGCCATCAGTGTAAACAGGGATACCTACGAGCAGTACTTC
CAISVNRDTYEQYF
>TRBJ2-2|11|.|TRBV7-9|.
TGTGCCATCATTGCTACCGGGGAGCTGTTTTTT
CAIIATGELFF
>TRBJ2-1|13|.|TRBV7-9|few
TGTGCCAGCAGTCGACAAAACCGGTATGAGCAGTTCTTC
CASSRQNRYEQFF
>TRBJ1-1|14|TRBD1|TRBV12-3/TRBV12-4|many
TGTGCCAGCAGTTCCCCAGGGGGCCGCACTGAAGCTTTCTTT
CASSSPGGRTEAFF
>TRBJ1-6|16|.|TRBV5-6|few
TGTGCCAGCAATTACCTGGGGCGCGGAGATAATTCACCCCTCCACTTT
CASNYLGRGDNSPLHF
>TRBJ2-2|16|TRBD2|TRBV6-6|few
TGTGCCAGCAGTTACAATGCGGGGGGGCCTACGGGGGAGCTGTTTTTT
CASSYNAGGPTGELFF